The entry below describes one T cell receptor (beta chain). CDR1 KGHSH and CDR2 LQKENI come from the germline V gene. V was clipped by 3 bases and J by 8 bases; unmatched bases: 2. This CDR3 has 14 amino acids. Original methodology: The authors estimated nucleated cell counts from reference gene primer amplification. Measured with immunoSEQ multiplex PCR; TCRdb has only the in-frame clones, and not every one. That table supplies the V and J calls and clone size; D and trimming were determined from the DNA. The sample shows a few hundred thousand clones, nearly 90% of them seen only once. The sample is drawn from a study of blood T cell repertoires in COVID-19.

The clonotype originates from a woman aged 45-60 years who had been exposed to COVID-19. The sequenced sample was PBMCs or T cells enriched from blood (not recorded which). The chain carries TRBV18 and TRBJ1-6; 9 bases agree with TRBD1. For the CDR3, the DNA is TGTGCCAGCTCACCGACAGGGGGGGATTCACCCCTCCACTTT. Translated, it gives CASSPTGGDSPLHF.